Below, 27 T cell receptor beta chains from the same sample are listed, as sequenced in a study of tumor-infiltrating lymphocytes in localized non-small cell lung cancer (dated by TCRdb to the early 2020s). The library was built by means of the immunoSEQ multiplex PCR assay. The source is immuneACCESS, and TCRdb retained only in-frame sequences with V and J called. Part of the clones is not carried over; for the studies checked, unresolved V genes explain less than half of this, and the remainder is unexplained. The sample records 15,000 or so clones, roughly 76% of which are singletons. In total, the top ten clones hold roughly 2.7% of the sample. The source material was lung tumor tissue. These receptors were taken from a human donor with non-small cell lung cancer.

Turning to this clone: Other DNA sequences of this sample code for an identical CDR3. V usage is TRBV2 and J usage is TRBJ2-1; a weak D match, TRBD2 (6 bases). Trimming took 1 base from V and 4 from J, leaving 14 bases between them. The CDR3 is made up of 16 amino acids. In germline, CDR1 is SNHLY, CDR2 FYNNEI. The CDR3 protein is CASSEGGGTLYNEQFF. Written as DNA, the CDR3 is TGTGCCAGCAGTGAAGGGGGCGGGACCCTATACAATGAGCAGTTCTTC.

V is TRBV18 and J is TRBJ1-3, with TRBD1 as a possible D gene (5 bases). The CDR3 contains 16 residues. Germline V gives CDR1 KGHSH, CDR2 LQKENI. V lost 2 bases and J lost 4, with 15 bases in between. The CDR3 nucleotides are TGTGCCAGCTCACCATCTCTCCAGGGATCGGGAAACACCATATATTTT. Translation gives CASSPSLQGSGNTIYF.

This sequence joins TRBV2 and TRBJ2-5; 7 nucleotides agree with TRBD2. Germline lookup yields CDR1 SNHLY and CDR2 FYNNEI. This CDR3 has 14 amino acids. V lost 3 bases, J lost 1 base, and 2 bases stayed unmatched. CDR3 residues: CASSETSFQETQYF. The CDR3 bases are TGTGCCAGCAGTGAGACTAGCTTCCAAGAGACCCAGTACTTC.

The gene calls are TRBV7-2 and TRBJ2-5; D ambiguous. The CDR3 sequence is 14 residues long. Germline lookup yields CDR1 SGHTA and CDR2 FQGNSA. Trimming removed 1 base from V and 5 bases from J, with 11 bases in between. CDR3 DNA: TGTGCCAGCAGCTTAGGGGGTTCGAGGGAGACCCAGTACTTC. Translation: CASSLGGSRETQYF.

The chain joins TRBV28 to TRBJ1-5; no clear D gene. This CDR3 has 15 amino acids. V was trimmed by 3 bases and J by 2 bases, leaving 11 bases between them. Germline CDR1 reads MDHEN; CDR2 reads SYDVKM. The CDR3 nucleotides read TGTGCCAGCAGTTTCAAATCGACTCGCAATCAGCCCCAGCATTTT. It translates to CASSFKSTRNQPQHF.

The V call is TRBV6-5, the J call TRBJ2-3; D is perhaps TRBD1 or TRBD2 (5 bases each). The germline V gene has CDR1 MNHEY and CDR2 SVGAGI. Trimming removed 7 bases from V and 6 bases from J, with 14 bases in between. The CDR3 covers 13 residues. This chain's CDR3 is CASIGTSGDTQYF. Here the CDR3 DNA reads TGTGCCAGCATCGGGACCAGCGGCGATACGCAGTATTTT.

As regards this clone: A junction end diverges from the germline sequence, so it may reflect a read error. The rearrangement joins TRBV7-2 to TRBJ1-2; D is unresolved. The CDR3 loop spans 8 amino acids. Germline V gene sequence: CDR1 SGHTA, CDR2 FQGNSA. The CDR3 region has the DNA TGTGCCAGCAGCTTGTCAGACTTC. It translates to CASSLSDF.

The CDR3 DNA sequence: TGTGCCAGTAGTAAAAAGATTAGCAATCAGCCCCAGCATTTT. It specifies CASSKKISNQPQHF. The chain uses TRBV19 and TRBJ1-5; no reliable D call. With 4 bases removed from V and 0 bases from J, the gap between germline ends came to 7 bases. Per germline, CDR1 LNHDA and CDR2 SQIVND (reference sequence). CDR3 length: 14 residues.

CDR3 DNA sequence: TGTGCCAGTAGTCTCCCGGACAGGGCAAGCAATCAGCCCCAGCATTTT. This sequence encodes CASSLPDRASNQPQHF. The chain is built from TRBV19 and TRBJ1-5; the match to TRBD1 covers 8 bases. This CDR3 contains 16 residues. The germline V gene encodes CDR1 LNHDA and CDR2 SQIVND (reference sequence). The J segment lost 1 base and the V segment lost 5 bases, leaving 7 bases of the junction unmatched.

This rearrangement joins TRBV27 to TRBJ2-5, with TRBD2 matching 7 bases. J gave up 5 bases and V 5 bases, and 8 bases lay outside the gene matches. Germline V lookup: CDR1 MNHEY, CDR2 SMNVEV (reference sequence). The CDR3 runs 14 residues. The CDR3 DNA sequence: TGTGCCAGCAGTGACCGGACTAGATTGGAGACCCAGTACTTC. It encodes CASSDRTRLETQYF.

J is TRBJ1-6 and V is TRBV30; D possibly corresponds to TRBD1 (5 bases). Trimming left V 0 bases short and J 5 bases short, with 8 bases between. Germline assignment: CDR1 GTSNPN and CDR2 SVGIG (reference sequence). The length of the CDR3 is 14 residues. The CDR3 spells CAWSVLTDNSPLHF. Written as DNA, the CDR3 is TGTGCCTGGAGTGTACTGACAGATAATTCACCCCTCCACTTT. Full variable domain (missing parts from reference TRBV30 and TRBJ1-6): SQTIHQWPATLVQPVGSPLSLECTVEGTSNPNLYWYRQAAGRGLQLLFYSVGIGQISSEVPQNLSASRPQDRQFILSSKKLLLSDSGFYLCAWSVLTDNSPLHFGNGTRLTVT.

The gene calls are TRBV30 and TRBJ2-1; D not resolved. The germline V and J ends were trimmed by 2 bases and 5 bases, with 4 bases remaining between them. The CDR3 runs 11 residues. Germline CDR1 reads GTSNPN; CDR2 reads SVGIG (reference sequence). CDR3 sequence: CAWSYHNEQFF. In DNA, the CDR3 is TGTGCCTGGAGTTATCACAATGAGCAGTTCTTC.

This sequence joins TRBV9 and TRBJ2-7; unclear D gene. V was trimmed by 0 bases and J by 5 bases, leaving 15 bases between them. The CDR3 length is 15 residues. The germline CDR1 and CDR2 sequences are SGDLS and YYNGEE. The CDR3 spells CASSVGVGRRDEQYF. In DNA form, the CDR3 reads TGTGCCAGCAGCGTAGGGGTCGGTCGACGGGACGAGCAGTACTTC.

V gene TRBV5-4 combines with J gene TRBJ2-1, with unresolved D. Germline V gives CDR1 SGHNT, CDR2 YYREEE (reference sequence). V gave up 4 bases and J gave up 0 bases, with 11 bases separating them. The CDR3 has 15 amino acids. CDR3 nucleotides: TGTGCCAGCAGCCCTCGGGTTAGCTCCTACAATGAGCAGTTCTTC. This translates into CASSPRVSSYNEQFF.

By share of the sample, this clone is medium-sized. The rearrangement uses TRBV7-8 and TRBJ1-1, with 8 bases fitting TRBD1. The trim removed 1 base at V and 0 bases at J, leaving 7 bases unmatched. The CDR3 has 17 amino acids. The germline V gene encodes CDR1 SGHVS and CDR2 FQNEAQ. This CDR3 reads CASSLGQGAIMNTEAFF. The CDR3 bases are TGTGCCAGCAGCTTAGGCCAGGGGGCTATCATGAACACTGAAGCTTTCTTT.

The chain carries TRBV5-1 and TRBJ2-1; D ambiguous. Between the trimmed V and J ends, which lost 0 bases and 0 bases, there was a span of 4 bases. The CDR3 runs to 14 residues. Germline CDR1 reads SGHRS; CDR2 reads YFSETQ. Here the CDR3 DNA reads TGCGCCAGCAGCTTGGATTCCTCCTACAATGAGCAGTTCTTC. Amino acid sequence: CASSLDSSYNEQFF.

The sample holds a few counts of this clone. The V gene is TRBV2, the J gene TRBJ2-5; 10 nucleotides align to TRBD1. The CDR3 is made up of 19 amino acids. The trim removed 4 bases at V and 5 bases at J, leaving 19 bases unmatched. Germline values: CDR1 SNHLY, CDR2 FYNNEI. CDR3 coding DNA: TGTGCCAGCAGTGGGTTAGACAGGGGGCTCGTCGGGGTTAGGGAGACCCAGTACTTC. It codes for CASSGLDRGLVGVRETQYF.

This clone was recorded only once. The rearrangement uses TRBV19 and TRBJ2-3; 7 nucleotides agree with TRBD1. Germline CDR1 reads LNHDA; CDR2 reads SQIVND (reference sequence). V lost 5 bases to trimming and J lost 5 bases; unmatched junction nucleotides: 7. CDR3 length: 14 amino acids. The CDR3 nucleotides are TGTGCCAGTAGTGTAACACAGGGGAAAGATACGCAGTATTTT. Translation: CASSVTQGKDTQYF. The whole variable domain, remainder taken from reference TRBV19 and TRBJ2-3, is DGGITQSPKYLFRKEGQNVTLSCEQNLNHDAMYWYRQDPGQGLRLIYYSQIVNDFQKGDIAEGYSVSREKKESFPLTVTSAQKNPTAFYLCASSVTQGKDTQYFGPGTRLTVL.

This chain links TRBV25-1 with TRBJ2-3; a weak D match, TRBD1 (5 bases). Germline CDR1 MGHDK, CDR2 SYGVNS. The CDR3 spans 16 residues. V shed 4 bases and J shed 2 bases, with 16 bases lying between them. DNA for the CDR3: TGTGCCAGCAGTGGGGGAATCGGACAAGTCACAGATACGCAGTATTTT. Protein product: CASSGGIGQVTDTQYF. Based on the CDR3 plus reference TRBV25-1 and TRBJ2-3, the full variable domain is EADIYQTPRYLVIGTGKKITLECSQTMGHDKMYWYQQDPGMELHLIHYSYGVNSTEKGDLSSESTVSRIRTEHFPLTLESARPSHTSQYLCASSGGIGQVTDTQYFGPGTRLTVL.

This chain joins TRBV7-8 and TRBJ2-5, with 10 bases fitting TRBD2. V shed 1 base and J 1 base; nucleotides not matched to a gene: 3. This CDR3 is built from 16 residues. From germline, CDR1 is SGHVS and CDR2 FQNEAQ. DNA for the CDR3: TGTGCCAGCAGCTTAGTGAGCGGGAGGGCCCAAGAGACCCAGTACTTC. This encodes CASSLVSGRAQETQYF.

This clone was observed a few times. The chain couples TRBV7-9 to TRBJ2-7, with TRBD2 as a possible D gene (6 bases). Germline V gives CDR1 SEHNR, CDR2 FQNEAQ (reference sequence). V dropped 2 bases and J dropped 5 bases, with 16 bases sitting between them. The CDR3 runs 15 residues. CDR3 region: CASSLYPGVIDEQYF. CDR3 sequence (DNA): TGTGCCAGCAGCTTATATCCGGGAGTGATAGACGAGCAGTACTTC.

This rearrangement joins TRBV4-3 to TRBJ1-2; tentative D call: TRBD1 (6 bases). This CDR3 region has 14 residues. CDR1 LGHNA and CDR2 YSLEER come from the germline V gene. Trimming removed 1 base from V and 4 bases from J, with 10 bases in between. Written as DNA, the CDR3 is TGCGCCAGCAGCCAAGGGACAGACAGCTATGGCTACACCTTC. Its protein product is CASSQGTDSYGYTF.

The CDR3 DNA follows: TGCGCCAGCAGCCTACTAGCGGGAGGGCCGGGGGAGACCCAGTACTTC. It specifies CASSLLAGGPGETQYF. The gene calls are TRBV4-3 and TRBJ2-5; the match to TRBD2 covers 13 bases. CDR3 size: 16 residues. Germline V gene sequence: CDR1 LGHNA, CDR2 YSLEER. J lost 5 bases, V lost 4 bases, and 7 bases had no gene match.

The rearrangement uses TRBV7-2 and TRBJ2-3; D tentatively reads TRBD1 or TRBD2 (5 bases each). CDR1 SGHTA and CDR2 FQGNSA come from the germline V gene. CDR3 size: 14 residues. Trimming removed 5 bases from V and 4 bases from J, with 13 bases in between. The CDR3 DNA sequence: TGTGCCAGCAGCCCGGGACGTTTCCCAGATACGCAGTATTTT. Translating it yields CASSPGRFPDTQYF.

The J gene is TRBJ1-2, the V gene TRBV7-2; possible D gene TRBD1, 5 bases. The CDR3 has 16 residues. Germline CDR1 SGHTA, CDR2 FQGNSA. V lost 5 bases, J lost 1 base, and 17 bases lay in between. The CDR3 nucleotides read TGTGCCAGCAGCCCTCCCCGGGGCCTTGGTAACTATGGCTACACCTTC. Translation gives CASSPPRGLGNYGYTF. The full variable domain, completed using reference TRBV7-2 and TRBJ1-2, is GAGVSQSPSNKVTEKGKDVELRCDPISGHTALYWYRQSLGQGLEFLIYFQGNSAPDKSGLPSDRFSAERTGGSVSTLTIQRTQQEDSAVYLCASSPPRGLGNYGYTFGSGTRLTVV.

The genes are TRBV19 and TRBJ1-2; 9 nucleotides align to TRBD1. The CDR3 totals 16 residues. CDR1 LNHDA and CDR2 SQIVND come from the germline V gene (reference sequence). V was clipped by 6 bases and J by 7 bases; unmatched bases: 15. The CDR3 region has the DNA TGTGCCAGTAGGCCCCGGGACAGGGCGACCTGGGGTGGCTACACCTTC. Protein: CASRPRDRATWGGYTF.

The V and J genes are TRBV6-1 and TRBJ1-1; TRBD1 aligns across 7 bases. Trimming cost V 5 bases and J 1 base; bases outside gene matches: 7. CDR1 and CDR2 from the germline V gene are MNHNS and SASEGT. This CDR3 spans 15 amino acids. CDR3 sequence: CASSPRTGENTEAFF. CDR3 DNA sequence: TGTGCCAGCAGTCCTCGGACAGGTGAGAACACTGAAGCTTTCTTT.